The 8 T cell receptor beta chains in this list originate from one sample, sequenced in a study of CD8+CD57+ T cells in acquired aplastic anemia. Patients picked for sequencing had shown CD8+CD57+ cell expansion detected by flow cytometry. Genomic DNA acted as the template from which TCR beta VDJ combination and CDR3 sequence profiling were carried out. Each CDR3 protein gets one entry after TCRdb re-called the reads with MiXCR. In the table there are 200,000 to 300,000 distinct CDR3 sequences, roughly 82% of which are singletons. The sequenced sample consisted of sorted CD4+, CD8+, or CD8+CD57+ T cells (not recorded which) from PBMCs. The receptor set was obtained from a human donor with aplastic anemia.

The genes are TRBV19 and TRBJ2-6, with D maybe TRBD1 (6 bases). Germline V CDR1 and CDR2: LNHDA, SQIVND (reference sequence). The V gene lost 9 bases and the J gene lost 7 bases, with 28 bases spanning the gap. There are 18 residues in the CDR3. This chain's CDR3 is CASSVRLGGASAANVLTF. The DNA for the CDR3 is TGTGCCAGCAGCGTCCGTCTAGGGGGTGCGTCTGCAGCCAACGTCCTGACTTTC.

For this clonotype: Here the CDR3 omits its conserved ending phenylalanine or tryptophan, so a read error is the likely source. No DNA is shown, since the ends of the CDR3 on it are uncertain; the CDR3 is the one TCRdb lists. The V call is TRBV7-6, the J call TRBJ2-3; no check of the table's D call, TRBD2, against the DNA was made. The CDR3 has 14 amino acids, counting both end residues. Germline CDR1 SGHVS, CDR2 FNYEAQ. The CDR3 is CASSLDASGSSTYL.

On this clonotype itself: This likely comes from a read error, as the CDR3 has no conserved phenylalanine or tryptophan at its end. The DNA is omitted, as the CDR3 cannot be located on it reliably, and the CDR3 follows TCRdb's listing. The chain has TRBV7-8 and TRBJ2-1; the table's D call, TRBD2, was not checked against the DNA. Germline V lookup: CDR1 SGHVS, CDR2 FQNEAQ. 13 amino acids form the CDR3, both terminal residues included. Here the CDR3 reads CASSSDLAGTALS.

Turning to this clonotype: The missing conserved phenylalanine or tryptophan at the end of this CDR3 makes a read error likely. The DNA is omitted, as the CDR3 cannot be located on it reliably, and the CDR3 follows TCRdb's listing. The chain couples TRBV2 to TRBJ2-5. Inclusive of both ends, the CDR3 amounts to 14 amino acids. Per the germline V gene, CDR1 is SNHLY and CDR2 is FYNNEI. This CDR3 reads CASSFHPDQTALSY.

With regard to this clonotype: The conserved phenylalanine or tryptophan is not found at the CDR3 terminus, so this likely reflects a read error. The limits of the CDR3 on the DNA are not certain, so only TCRdb's listed CDR3 is given. The rearrangement joins TRBV7-8 to TRBJ2-5; the table's D gene call, TRBD1, was not cross checked with the DNA. CDR1 and CDR2 from the germline V gene are SGHVS and FQNEAQ. The CDR3 length equals 14 residues, ends included. CDR3 sequence: CASSIGASPETQYL.

The chain carries TRBV7-8 and TRBJ2-7; D possibly corresponds to TRBD2 (5 bases). The CDR3 runs to 17 residues. Germline V gene data show CDR1 as SGHVS and CDR2 as FQNEAQ. V was clipped by 0 bases and J by 7 bases, with 22 bases between them. CDR3 sequence reads: CASSLASAADTRDEQYF. In nucleotides, the CDR3 is TGTGCCAGCAGCTTAGCTTCGGCAGCCGATACTCGGGATGAGCAGTACTTC.

As to this clonotype: At one of its ends the junction is not consistent with the germline gene, which may arise from a read error. The chain employs TRBV7-8 and TRBJ2-1, with D perhaps matching TRBD2 (5 bases). CDR3 length: 16 amino acids. The V gene's germline CDR1 is SGHVS and CDR2 FQNEAQ. The CDR3 spells CASSLEGGPDTDDQFF. The CDR3, as DNA: TGTGCCAGCAGCTTAGAAGGAGGTCCCGATACCGATGATCAGTTCTTC. Supplemented by reference TRBV7-8 and TRBJ2-1, the full variable domain reads GAGVSQSPRYKVAKRGQDVALRCDPISGHVSLFWYQQALGQGPEFLTYFQNEAQLDKSGLPSDRFFAERPEGSVSTLKIQRTQQEDSAVYLCASSLEGGPDTDDQFFGPGTRLTVL.

To note about this clonotype: This clone may be a read error of a much larger clone one base away. The rearrangement joins TRBV5-6 to TRBJ2-5; possibly TRBD1 or TRBD2 for D (5 bases each). The CDR3 consists of 14 residues. The V end was cut by 3 bases, the J end by 1 base, with 10 bases between. Germline V CDR1 and CDR2: SGHDT, YYEEEE. The CDR3 DNA reads as TGTGCCAGCAGCTGGGAGAGGGGCCAAGAGACCCAGTACTTC. It codes for CASSWERGQETQYF.